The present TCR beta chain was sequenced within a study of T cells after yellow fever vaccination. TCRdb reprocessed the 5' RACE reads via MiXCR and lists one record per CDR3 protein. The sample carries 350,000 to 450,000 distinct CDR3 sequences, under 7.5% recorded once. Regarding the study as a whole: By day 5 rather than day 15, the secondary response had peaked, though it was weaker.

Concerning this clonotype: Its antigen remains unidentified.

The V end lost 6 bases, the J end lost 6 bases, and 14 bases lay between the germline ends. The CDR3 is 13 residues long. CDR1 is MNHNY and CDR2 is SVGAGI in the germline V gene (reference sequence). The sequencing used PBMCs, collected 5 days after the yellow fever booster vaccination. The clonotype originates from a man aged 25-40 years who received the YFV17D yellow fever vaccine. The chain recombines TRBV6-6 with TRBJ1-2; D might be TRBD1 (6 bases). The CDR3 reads CASRTQGHDGYTF. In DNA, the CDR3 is TGTGCCAGCAGAACACAGGGCCATGATGGCTACACCTTC.